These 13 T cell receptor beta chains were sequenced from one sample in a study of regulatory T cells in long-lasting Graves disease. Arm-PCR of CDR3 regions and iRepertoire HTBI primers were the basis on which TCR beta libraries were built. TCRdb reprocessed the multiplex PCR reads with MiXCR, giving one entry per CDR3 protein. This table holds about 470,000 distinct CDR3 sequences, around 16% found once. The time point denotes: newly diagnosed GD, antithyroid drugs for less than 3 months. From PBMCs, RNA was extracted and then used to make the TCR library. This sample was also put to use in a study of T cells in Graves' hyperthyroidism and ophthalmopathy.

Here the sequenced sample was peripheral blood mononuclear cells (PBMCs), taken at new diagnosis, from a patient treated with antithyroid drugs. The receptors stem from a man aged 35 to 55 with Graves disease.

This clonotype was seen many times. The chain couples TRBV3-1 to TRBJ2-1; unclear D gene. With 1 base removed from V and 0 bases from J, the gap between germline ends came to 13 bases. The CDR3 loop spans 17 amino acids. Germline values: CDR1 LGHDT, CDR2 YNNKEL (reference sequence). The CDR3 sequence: CASSQGRTGRSYNEQFF. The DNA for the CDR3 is TGTGCCAGCAGCCAAGGGCGTACGGGTCGCTCCTACAATGAGCAGTTCTTC.

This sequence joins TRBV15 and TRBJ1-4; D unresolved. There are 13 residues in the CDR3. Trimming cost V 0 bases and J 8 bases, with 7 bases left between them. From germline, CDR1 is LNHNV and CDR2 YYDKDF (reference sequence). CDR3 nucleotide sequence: TGTGCCACCAGCAGAGAAGGCAGGGAAAAACTGTTTTTT. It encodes CATSREGREKLFF.

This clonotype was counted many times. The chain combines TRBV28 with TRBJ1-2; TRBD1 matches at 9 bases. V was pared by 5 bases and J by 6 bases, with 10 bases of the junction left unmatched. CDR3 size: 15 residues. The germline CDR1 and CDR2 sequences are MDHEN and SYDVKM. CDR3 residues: CASSGWGTGFDGYTF. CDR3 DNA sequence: TGTGCCAGCAGTGGATGGGGGACAGGGTTCGATGGCTACACCTTC.

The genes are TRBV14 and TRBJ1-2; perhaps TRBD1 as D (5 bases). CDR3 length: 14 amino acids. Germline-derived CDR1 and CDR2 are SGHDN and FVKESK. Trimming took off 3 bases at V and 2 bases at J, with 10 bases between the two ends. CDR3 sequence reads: CASSQRGRNYGYTF. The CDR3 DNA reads TGTGCCAGCAGCCAGAGGGGTAGGAACTATGGCTACACCTTC.

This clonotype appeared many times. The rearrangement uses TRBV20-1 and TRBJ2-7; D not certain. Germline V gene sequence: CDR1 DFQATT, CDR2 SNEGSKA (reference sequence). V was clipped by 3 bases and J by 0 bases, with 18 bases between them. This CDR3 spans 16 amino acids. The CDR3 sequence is CSARDTTQSSSYEQYF. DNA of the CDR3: TGCAGTGCTAGGGATACGACCCAGTCTAGCTCCTACGAGCAGTACTTC.

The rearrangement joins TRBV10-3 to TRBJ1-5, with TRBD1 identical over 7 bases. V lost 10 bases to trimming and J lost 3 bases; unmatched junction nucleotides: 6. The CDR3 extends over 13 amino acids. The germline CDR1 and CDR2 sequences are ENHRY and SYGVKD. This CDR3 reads CATSDRDNQPQHF. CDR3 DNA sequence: TGTGCCACTAGCGACAGGGACAATCAGCCCCAGCATTTT.

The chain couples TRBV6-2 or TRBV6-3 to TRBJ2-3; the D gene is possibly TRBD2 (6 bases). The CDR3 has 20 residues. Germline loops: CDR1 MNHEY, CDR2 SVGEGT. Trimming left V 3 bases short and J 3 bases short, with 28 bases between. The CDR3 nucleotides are TGTGCCAGCAGTTATGGAGGGTTTAATGTGCGGGACCGAATGACAGATACGCAGTATTTT. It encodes CASSYGGFNVRDRMTDTQYF.

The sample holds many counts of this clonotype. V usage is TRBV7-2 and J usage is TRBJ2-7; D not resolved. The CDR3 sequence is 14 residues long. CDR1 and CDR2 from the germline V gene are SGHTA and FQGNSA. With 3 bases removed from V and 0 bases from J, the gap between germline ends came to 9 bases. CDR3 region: CASSFGNRSYEQYF. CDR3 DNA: TGTGCCAGCAGCTTTGGTAACCGCTCCTACGAGCAGTACTTC.

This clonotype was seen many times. The CDR3 loop reads CASSQRDNKNEQFF. Here the CDR3 DNA reads TGTGCCAGCAGCCAGAGGGACAACAAAAATGAGCAGTTCTTC. The rearrangement links TRBV3-1 to TRBJ2-1; weak D call: TRBD1 (6 bases). The CDR3 totals 14 residues. Trimming cost V 3 bases and J 7 bases, with 13 bases left between them. Germline V gene sequence: CDR1 LGHDT, CDR2 YNNKEL (reference sequence).

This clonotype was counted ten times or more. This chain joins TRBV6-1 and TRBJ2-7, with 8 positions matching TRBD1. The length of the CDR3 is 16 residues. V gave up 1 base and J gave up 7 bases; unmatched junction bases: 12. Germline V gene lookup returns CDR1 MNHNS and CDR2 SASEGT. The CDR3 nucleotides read TGTGCCAGCAGTGAAGGGAGACAGGGGACGCGGTGGGAGCAGTACTTC. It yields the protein CASSEGRQGTRWEQYF.

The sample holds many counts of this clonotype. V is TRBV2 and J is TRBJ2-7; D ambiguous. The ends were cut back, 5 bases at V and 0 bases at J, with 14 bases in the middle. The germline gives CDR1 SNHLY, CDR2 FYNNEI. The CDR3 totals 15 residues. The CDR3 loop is CASSPRAVSSYEQYF. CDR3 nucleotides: TGTGCCAGCAGTCCTCGGGCAGTTTCCTCCTACGAGCAGTACTTC.

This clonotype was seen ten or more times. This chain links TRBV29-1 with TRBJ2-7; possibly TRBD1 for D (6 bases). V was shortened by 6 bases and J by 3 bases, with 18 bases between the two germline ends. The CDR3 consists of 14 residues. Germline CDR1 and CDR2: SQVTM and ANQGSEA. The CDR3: CSVATGTQYYEQYF. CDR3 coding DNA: TGCAGCGTGGCAACCGGGACACAATACTACGAGCAGTACTTC.

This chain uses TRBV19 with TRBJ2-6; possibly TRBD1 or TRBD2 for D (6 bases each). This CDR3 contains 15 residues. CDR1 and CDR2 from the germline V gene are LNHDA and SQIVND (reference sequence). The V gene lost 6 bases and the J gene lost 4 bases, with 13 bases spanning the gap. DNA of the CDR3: TGTGCCAGTAGACTAAGGGGGGCCGGGGCCAACGTCCTGACTTTC. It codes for CASRLRGAGANVLTF.